What follows are 19 T cell receptor beta chains derived from one specimen sequenced in a study of cytomegalovirus exposure and HLA in healthy donors. The PCR had 60 Vbeta and 13 Jbeta primers. Profiling relied on immunoSEQ multiplex PCR, and the TCRdb table lists in-frame clones only, not all of them. The data show about 120,000 clones, around 86% seen once. Input material: PBMCs. The source of these receptors is a woman aged 25 to 45 in good health and CMV-seronegative.

V usage is TRBV5-3 and J usage is TRBJ1-5; tentative D call: TRBD1 (5 bases). Being an ORF, TRBV5-3 has a function that is uncertain. The CDR3 has 14 amino acids. Trimming removed 6 bases from V and 7 bases from J, with 17 bases in between. This chain's CDR3 is CARIPNKGSQPQHF. CDR3 DNA: TGTGCCAGAATCCCGAACAAGGGGTCCCAGCCCCAGCATTTT.

The chain combines TRBV19 with TRBJ1-5, with 8 positions matching TRBD1. Trimming took 6 bases from V and 7 from J; bases not matched to a gene: 8. The CDR3 length is 14 residues. CDR1 and CDR2 (germline): LNHDA, SQIVND (reference sequence). The CDR3 loop reads CASSKTGGGQPQHF. The CDR3, as DNA: TGTGCCAGTAGCAAAACAGGGGGAGGCCAGCCCCAGCATTTT.

The chain carries TRBV2 and TRBJ2-5; 8 bases align to TRBD1. Germline CDR1 reads SNHLY; CDR2 reads FYNNEI. There are 14 residues in the CDR3. Trimming took 7 bases from V and 11 from J; bases not matched to a gene: 15. CDR3 DNA: TGTGCCAGCAAGCATCCACAGGGGGTGAGGGAGCAGTACTTC. Translated, it gives CASKHPQGVREQYF.

This chain links TRBV2 with TRBJ2-1; D is uncertain. Germline values: CDR1 SNHLY, CDR2 FYNNEI. Trimming removed 3 bases from V and 0 bases from J, with 9 bases in between. The CDR3 is made up of 15 amino acids. Here the CDR3 reads CASSEVVSSYNEQFF. The DNA for the CDR3 is TGTGCCAGCAGTGAGGTGGTGAGCTCCTACAATGAGCAGTTCTTC.

Points on this clone: In the same sample, other DNA sequences code for this CDR3. The chain recombines TRBV28 with TRBJ2-1; D not resolved. Germline assignment: CDR1 MDHEN and CDR2 SYDVKM. Trimming removed 4 bases at V and 5 bases at J, with 3 bases between. The CDR3 has 11 amino acids. The CDR3 DNA is TGTGCCAGCAGTTCGGACAATGAGCAGTTCTTC. Translating gives CASSSDNEQFF.

The chain carries TRBV7-9 and TRBJ1-2; TRBD1 is a possible D gene (5 bases). Between the trimmed V and J ends, which lost 2 bases and 5 bases, there was a span of 18 bases. Germline CDR1 reads SEHNR; CDR2 reads FQNEAQ (reference sequence). This CDR3 contains 16 residues. The CDR3 coding sequence is TGTGCCAGCAGCTTAATCTCAGGGCCGATGGATTATGGCTACACCTTC. This encodes CASSLISGPMDYGYTF.

V is TRBV7-8 and J is TRBJ1-3; weak D call: TRBD1 (5 bases). This CDR3 comprises 14 residues. The germline CDR1 and CDR2 sequences are SGHVS and FQNEAQ. Deletions cut 5 bases from V and 4 bases from J, with 12 bases between. The CDR3 DNA reads as TGTGCCAGCAGCCCCGGGGGGGGAGGAAACACCATATATTTT. It translates to CASSPGGGGNTIYF. The full variable domain, its missing parts supplied by reference TRBV7-8 and TRBJ1-3, is GAGVSQSPRYKVAKRGQDVALRCDPISGHVSLFWYQQALGQGPEFLTYFQNEAQLDKSGLPSDRFFAERPEGSVSTLKIQRTQQEDSAVYLCASSPGGGGNTIYFGEGSWLTVV.

This clone showed up just a few times. CDR3 loop: CASSLGLAGTTDTQYF. The CDR3 DNA reads TGTGCCAGCAGCTTAGGACTAGCGGGGACCACAGATACGCAGTATTTT. The chain has TRBV11-2 and TRBJ2-3; 11 bases map to TRBD2. The CDR3 consists of 16 residues. Germline-derived CDR1 and CDR2 are SGHAT and FQNNGV. V lost 1 base and J lost 2; bases outside the gene matches: 2. The variable domain in full, with the rest retrieved from reference TRBV11-2 and TRBJ2-3, is EAGVAQSPRYKIIEKRQSVAFWCNPISGHATLYWYQQILGQGPKLLIQFQNNGVVDDSQLPKDRFSAERLKGVDSTLKIQPAKLEDSAVYLCASSLGLAGTTDTQYFGPGTRLTVL.

V and J are TRBV6-4 and TRBJ2-7; possible D gene TRBD1, 5 bases. Germline assignment: CDR1 MRHNA and CDR2 SNTAGT. CDR3 length: 14 residues. V was pared by 2 bases and J by 2 bases, with 10 bases between. The CDR3 loop is CASSDPDTAYEQYF. Here the CDR3 DNA reads TGTGCCAGCAGTGACCCGGACACGGCCTACGAGCAGTACTTC.

This clone was seen only a few times. V gene TRBV15 combines with J gene TRBJ2-1, with TRBD2 matching over 11 bases. With V trimmed by 1 base and J by 3 bases, 5 bases remained unmatched. The CDR3 loop spans 17 amino acids. The V gene's germline CDR1 is LNHNV and CDR2 YYDKDF (reference sequence). DNA of the CDR3: TGTGCCACCAGCAGAGGGCTAGCGGGAGGAAACTACAATGAGCAGTTCTTC. It encodes CATSRGLAGGNYNEQFF.

This clone showed up just once. This chain's CDR3 is CATSREGGLYEQYF. In DNA, the CDR3 is TGTGCCACCAGCAGAGAAGGGGGTCTATACGAGCAGTACTTC. The rearrangement joins TRBV15 to TRBJ2-7; D possibly corresponds to TRBD1 (6 bases). Germline V gene data show CDR1 as LNHNV and CDR2 as YYDKDF (reference sequence). V lost 0 bases and J 4 bases, leaving 10 bases between the germline ends. The CDR3 is 14 amino acids. Full variable domain (outside the CDR3, taken from reference TRBV15 and TRBJ2-7): DAMVIQNPRYQVTQFGKPVTLSCSQTLNHNVMYWYQQKSSQAPKLLFHYYDKDFNNEADTPDNFQSRRPNTSFCFLDIRSPGLGDTAMYLCATSREGGLYEQYFGPGTRLTVT.

This clone was seen a few times. This sequence joins TRBV6-1 and TRBJ2-1; 8 bases line up with TRBD2. The V and J ends lost 11 bases and 5 bases, in that order; junction bases with no gene match: 5. Germline values: CDR1 MNHNS, CDR2 SASEGT. This CDR3 has 12 residues. The CDR3 sequence is CAARGVNNEQFF. The CDR3 bases are TGTGCCGCGCGGGGGGTCAACAATGAGCAGTTCTTC.

The rearrangement joins TRBV7-2 to TRBJ2-6; no firm D call. V dropped 5 bases and J dropped 0 bases, with 11 bases sitting between them. The CDR3 loop spans 16 amino acids. Germline CDR1 SGHTA, CDR2 FQGNSA. The CDR3, as DNA: TGTGCCAGCAGCCCGACGAGGCCCTCTGGGGCCAACGTCCTGACTTTC. Translating it yields CASSPTRPSGANVLTF.

This clone was seen a handful of times. CDR3 nucleotides: TGTGCCAGCACACTAACCGGGGGAAGCTACGAGCAGTACTTC. Encoded protein: CASTLTGGSYEQYF. The V call is TRBV5-6, the J call TRBJ2-7, with D maybe TRBD2 (6 bases). V was trimmed by 6 bases and J by 3 bases, leaving 16 bases between them. CDR1 SGHDT and CDR2 YYEEEE come from the germline V gene. The CDR3 length is 14 residues. Full variable domain (missing parts from reference TRBV5-6 and TRBJ2-7): DAGVTQSPTHLIKTRGQQVTLRCSPKSGHDTVSWYQQALGQGPQFIFQYYEEEERQRGNFPDRFSGHQFPNYSSELNVNALLLGDSALYLCASTLTGGSYEQYFGPGTRLTVT.

The V gene is TRBV12-1, the J gene TRBJ2-7; the D segment call TRBD2 is taken from the table without a DNA check. TRBV12-1 is an annotated pseudogene. CDR3 length: 16 residues. The CDR3: CASSFVRLAGESEQYF. The CDR3 region has the DNA TGTGCCAGCAGCTTTGTGAGGCTAGCGGGAGAATCCGAGCAGTACTTC.

This chain joins TRBV28 and TRBJ2-3; no firm D call. Germline V gene sequence: CDR1 MDHEN, CDR2 SYDVKM. V gave up 4 bases and J gave up 1 base, with 12 bases separating them. The CDR3 loop spans 15 amino acids. The CDR3 protein is CASSSPGPRTDTQYF. CDR3 DNA sequence: TGTGCCAGCAGTTCCCCAGGCCCCCGCACAGATACGCAGTATTTT.

This chain's CDR3 is CASGTSGSYEQYF. CDR3 nucleotides: TGTGCCAGTGGGACTAGCGGTTCCTACGAGCAGTACTTC. V is TRBV28 and J is TRBJ2-7; 11 positions agree with TRBD2. CDR3 length equals 13 residues. CDR1 is MDHEN, CDR2 SYDVKM, per germline. J lost 1 base, V lost 9 bases, and 2 bases had no gene match.

This clone was counted only a few times. The genes are TRBV4-3 and TRBJ2-2, with 9 bases aligning to TRBD1. The CDR3 has 17 amino acids. Trimming took 8 bases from V and 3 from J; bases not matched to a gene: 13. The germline V gene encodes CDR1 LGHNA and CDR2 YSLEER. DNA for the CDR3: TGCGCCAGCGGATCTTATAGACAGGGGGGATACACCGGGGAGCTGTTTTTT. Protein product: CASGSYRQGGYTGELFF.

This clone was observed a handful of times. The same CDR3 can be traced to other DNA sequences in this sample. The genes are TRBV7-2 and TRBJ1-5; the match to TRBD1 covers 8 bases. CDR3 size: 13 residues. Trimming removed 6 bases from V and 6 bases from J; junction bases left unmatched: 4. Germline V gene sequence: CDR1 SGHTA, CDR2 FQGNSA. The CDR3 sequence is CASSYRGGQPQHF. DNA of the CDR3: TGTGCCAGCAGTTACAGGGGGGGTCAGCCCCAGCATTTT.